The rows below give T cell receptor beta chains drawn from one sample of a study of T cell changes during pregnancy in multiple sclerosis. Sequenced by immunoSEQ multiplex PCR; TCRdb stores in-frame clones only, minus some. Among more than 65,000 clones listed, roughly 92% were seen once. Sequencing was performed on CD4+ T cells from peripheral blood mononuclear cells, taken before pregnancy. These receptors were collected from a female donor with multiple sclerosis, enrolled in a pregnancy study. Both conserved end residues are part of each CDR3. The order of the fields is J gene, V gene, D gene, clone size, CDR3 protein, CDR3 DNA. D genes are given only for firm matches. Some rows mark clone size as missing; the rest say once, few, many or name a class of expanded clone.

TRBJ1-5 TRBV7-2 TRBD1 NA CASSFSGTGKNQPQHF TGTGCCAGCAGCTTCTCTGGGACAGGGAAGAACCAGCCCCAGCATTTT
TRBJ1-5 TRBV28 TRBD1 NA CASSQTGTALLNQPQHF TGTGCCAGCAGCCAAACCGGGACAGCACTATTGAATCAGCCCCAGCATTTT
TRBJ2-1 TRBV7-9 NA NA CASSLVQGSYNEQFF TGTGCCAGCAGCTTAGTACAGGGCTCCTACAATGAGCAGTTCTTC
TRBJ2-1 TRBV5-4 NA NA CASSLVTAARNEQFF TGTGCCAGCAGCTTGGTTACGGCCGCGAGGAATGAGCAGTTCTTC
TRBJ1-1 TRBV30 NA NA CAWRTGLNTEAFF TGTGCCTGGCGTACAGGGTTGAACACTGAAGCTTTCTTT
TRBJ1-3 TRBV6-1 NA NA CASCSSGNTIYF TGTGCCAGTTGCAGCTCTGGAAACACCATATATTTT
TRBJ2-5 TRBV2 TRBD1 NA CASEGGQGRETQYF TGTGCCAGCGAGGGAGGACAGGGGAGGGAGACCCAGTACTTC
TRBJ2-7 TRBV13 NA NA CASSLGAGEQYF TGTGCCAGCAGCCTTGGGGCCGGGGAGCAGTACTTC
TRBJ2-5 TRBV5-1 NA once CASSSGNKTQYF TGCGCCAGCAGCTCGGGTAACAAGACCCAGTACTTC
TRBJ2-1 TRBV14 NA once CASSQGRYEQFF TGTGCCAGCAGCCAAGGGCGGTACGAGCAGTTCTTC
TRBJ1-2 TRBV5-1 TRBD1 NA CASSTQGIVSYGYTF TGCGCCAGCAGCACACAGGGGATTGTGAGTTATGGCTACACCTTC
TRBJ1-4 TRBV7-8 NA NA CASSASPPRPNEKLFF TGTGCCAGCAGCGCCTCACCTCCTAGACCGAATGAAAAACTGTTTTTT
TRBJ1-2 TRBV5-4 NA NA CASRPSAGTPYGYTF TGTGCCAGCAGACCATCAGCGGGGACACCGTATGGCTACACCTTC
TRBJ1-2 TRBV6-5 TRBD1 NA CASSYGQGVGGYTF TGTGCCAGCAGTTACGGGCAGGGGGTAGGTGGCTACACCTTC
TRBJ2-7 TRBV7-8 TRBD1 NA CAGGTGETDEQYF TGTGCCGGGGGGACAGGGGAGACGGACGAGCAGTACTTC
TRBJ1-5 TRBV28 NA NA CASSSDRPLNQPQHF TGTGCCAGCAGTTCCGACAGGCCGCTCAATCAGCCCCAGCATTTT
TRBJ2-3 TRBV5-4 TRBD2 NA CASSPLGGGASDTQYF TGTGCCAGCAGCCCTCTTGGCGGGGGGGCGTCAGATACGCAGTATTTT
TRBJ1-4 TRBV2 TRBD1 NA CASSEQGAGYEKLFF TGTGCCAGCAGTGAACAGGGGGCAGGTTATGAAAAACTGTTTTTT
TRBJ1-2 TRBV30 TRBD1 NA CAWSVMGTAGGYTF TGTGCCTGGAGTGTCATGGGGACAGCTGGCGGCTACACCTTC
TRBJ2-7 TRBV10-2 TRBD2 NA CASKTGTSWNEQYF TGCGCCAGCAAGACCGGGACTAGTTGGAACGAGCAGTACTTC
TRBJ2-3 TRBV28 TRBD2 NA CASSPLGWREGSTDTQYF TGTGCCAGCAGCCCCCTCGGATGGCGGGAGGGCAGCACAGATACGCAGTATTTT
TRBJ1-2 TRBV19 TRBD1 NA CASSSRGLGGYTF TGTGCCAGTAGCAGCAGGGGGTTGGGCGGCTACACCTTC
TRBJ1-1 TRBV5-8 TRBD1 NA CASSRRGAGTEAFF TGTGCCAGCAGTCGCAGGGGGGCTGGGACTGAAGCTTTCTTT
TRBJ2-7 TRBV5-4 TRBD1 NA CASSFPGTGERPYEQYF TGTGCCAGCAGCTTCCCTGGGACAGGGGAGAGGCCCTACGAGCAGTACTTC
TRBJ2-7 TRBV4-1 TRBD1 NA CASSQVPRGEQYF TGCGCCAGCAGCCAAGTCCCCAGGGGGGAGCAGTACTTC
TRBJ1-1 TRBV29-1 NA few CSVGSREGLTEAFF TGCAGCGTTGGGAGTAGGGAAGGACTCACTGAAGCTTTCTTT
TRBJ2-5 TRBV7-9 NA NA CASSPPGRPPETQYF TGTGCCAGCAGCCCCCCCGGGAGACCCCCAGAGACCCAGTACTTC
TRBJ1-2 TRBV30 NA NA CAWGGPQRSYGYTF TGTGCCTGGGGGGGCCCCCAGCGAAGTTATGGCTACACCTTC
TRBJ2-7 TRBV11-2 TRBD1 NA CASSYPYGQGALRYEQYF TGTGCCAGCAGCTACCCCTATGGGCAGGGGGCTCTGAGGTACGAGCAGTACTTC
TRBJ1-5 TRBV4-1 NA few CASSPNIANQPQHF TGCGCCAGCAGCCCTAATATTGCAAATCAGCCCCAGCATTTT
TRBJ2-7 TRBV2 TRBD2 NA CASSDRTSSYEQYF TGTGCCAGCAGTGACAGGACTAGCTCCTACGAGCAGTACTTC
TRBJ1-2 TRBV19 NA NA CASSMGSGYTF TGTGCCAGTAGTATGGGGAGCGGCTACACCTTC
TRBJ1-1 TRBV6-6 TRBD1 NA CASSYSPGQHTEAFF TGTGCCAGCAGTTACTCGCCGGGACAGCACACTGAAGCTTTCTTT
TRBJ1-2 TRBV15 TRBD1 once CATSRARGREGYTF TGTGCCACCAGCAGAGCTAGGGGGCGCGAAGGCTACACCTTC
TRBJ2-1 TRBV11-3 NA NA CASSFRGNEQFF TGTGCCAGCAGCTTTAGAGGGAATGAGCAGTTCTTC
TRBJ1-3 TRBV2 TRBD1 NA CASRPDRGSGNTIYF TGTGCCAGCAGGCCTGACAGGGGCTCTGGAAACACCATATATTTT
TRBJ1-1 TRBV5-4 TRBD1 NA CASSPPGGRGRTEAFF TGTGCCAGCAGCCCTCCGGGCGGCAGGGGGCGAACTGAAGCTTTCTTT
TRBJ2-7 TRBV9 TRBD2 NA CASSVAPALAGVGEQYF TGTGCCAGCAGCGTAGCTCCGGCACTAGCGGGAGTAGGCGAGCAGTACTTC
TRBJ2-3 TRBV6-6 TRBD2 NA CASTPGRVTDTQYF TGTGCCAGCACCCCCGGGAGGGTCACAGATACGCAGTATTTT
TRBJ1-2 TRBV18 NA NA CASSPAAREGDGYTF TGTGCCAGCTCACCGGCGGCCAGGGAGGGTGATGGCTACACCTTC
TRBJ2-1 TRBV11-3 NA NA CASSLGDINNEQFF TGTGCCAGCAGCTTGGGAGACATAAACAATGAGCAGTTCTTC
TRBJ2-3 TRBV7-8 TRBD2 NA CASSPRLAGGTDTQYF TGTGCCAGCAGCCCGCGACTAGCGGGGGGCACAGATACGCAGTATTTT
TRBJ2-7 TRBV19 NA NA CASSIEQGYSYEQYF TGTGCCAGTAGTATTGAGCAGGGGTACTCCTACGAGCAGTACTTC
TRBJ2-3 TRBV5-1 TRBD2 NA CASSLSGSTSGDTQYF TGCGCCAGCAGCTTGTCGGGATCGACTAGCGGAGATACGCAGTATTTT
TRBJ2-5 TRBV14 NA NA CASSQAWSLGQETQYF TGTGCCAGCAGCCAAGCTTGGAGCTTGGGTCAAGAGACCCAGTACTTC
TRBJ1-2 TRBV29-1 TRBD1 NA CSVEVPTGGFSYGYTF TGCAGCGTTGAAGTCCCAACAGGGGGCTTTTCTTATGGCTACACCTTC
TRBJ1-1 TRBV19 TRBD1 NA CASSTYLRDRDAFF TGTGCCAGTAGTACCTACCTCCGGGACAGGGATGCTTTCTTT
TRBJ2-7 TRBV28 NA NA CASSLSLTGSFYEQYF TGTGCCAGCAGTTTATCACTGACAGGAAGTTTCTACGAGCAGTACTTC
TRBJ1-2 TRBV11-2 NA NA CASSLGGIYGYTF TGTGCCAGCAGCTTAGGCGGCATCTATGGCTACACCTTC
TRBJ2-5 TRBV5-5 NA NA CASSHDHSPQYF TGTGCCAGCAGCCACGACCACAGTCCCCAGTACTTC
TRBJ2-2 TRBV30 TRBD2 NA CAWIGLAGGPGGELFF TGTGCCTGGATCGGACTAGCGGGAGGGCCTGGCGGGGAGCTGTTTTTT
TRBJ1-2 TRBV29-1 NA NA CSVSPLGHGGYTF TGCAGCGTTAGTCCCCTGGGGCACGGAGGCTACACCTTC
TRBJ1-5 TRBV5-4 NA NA CASSQSNQPQHF TGTGCCAGCAGCCAGTCCAATCAGCCCCAGCATTTT
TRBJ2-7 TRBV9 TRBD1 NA CASSEGGQGGTYEQYF TGTGCCAGCAGCGAAGGGGGACAGGGTGGGACCTACGAGCAGTACTTC
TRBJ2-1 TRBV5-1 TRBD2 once CASRGLAGYNEQFF TGCGCCAGCAGGGGACTAGCGGGGTACAATGAGCAGTTCTTC
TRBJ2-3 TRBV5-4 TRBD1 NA CASSIGQGTDTQYF TGTGCCAGCAGCATCGGACAGGGAACAGATACGCAGTATTTT
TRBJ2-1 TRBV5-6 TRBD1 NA CASSLTTGFHNEQFF TGTGCCAGCAGCTTAACGACAGGGTTCCACAATGAGCAGTTCTTC
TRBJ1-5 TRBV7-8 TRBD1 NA CASSLEVGGSGQPQHF TGTGCCAGCAGCTTAGAGGTAGGGGGCTCAGGTCAGCCCCAGCATTTT
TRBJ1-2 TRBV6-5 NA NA CASSYSNGQISGYTF TGTGCCAGCAGTTACTCGAACGGACAGATAAGTGGCTACACCTTC